This T cell receptor beta chain emerged from a study of cytomegalovirus exposure and HLA in healthy donors. Overall study findings and caveats: Despite most TCR sequences being rare, some public TCRs occurred in many donors. Cytomegalovirus association was assigned to 150 to 200 TCR beta chains. The tendency of first-cohort TCR clusters to co-occur in the roughly 120 validation repertoires was the finding of a later analysis.

Donors were drawn from the approximately 110-subject validation cohort, separate from the roughly 700-subject first cohort. The V segment lost 4 bases and the J segment 4 bases; nucleotides outside the gene matches: 13. This CDR3 is built from 16 residues. Per the germline V gene, CDR1 is SGHNT and CDR2 is YYREEE (reference sequence). Concerning this clone: Its cognate antigen is unknown.

Profiling relied on immunoSEQ multiplex PCR, and the TCRdb table lists in-frame clones only, not all of them. The data contain roughly 110,000 clones, about nine tenths of them singletons. The sequence was collected from a woman aged 18 to 35 in good health and CMV-seropositive. Material: PBMCs. This chain links TRBV5-4 with TRBJ2-5; 7 bases match TRBD1. CDR3 residues: CASSHRKMGQLETQYF. CDR3 in DNA: TGTGCCAGCAGCCACAGAAAAATGGGACAGTTAGAGACCCAGTACTTC. The full variable domain, its missing parts supplied by reference TRBV5-4 and TRBJ2-5, is ETGVTQSPTHLIKTRGQQVTLRCSSQSGHNTVSWYQQALGQGPQFIFQYYREEENGRGNFPPRFSGLQFPNYSSELNVNALELDDSALYLCASSHRKMGQLETQYFGPGTRLLVL.